This T cell receptor (beta chain) appears in the sequencing data of a study of cytomegalovirus exposure and HLA in healthy donors. This CDR3 has 14 amino acids. From germline, CDR1 is MNHNS and CDR2 SASEGT. This clone occurred a few times. Its antigen is still unknown. One junction end disagrees with the germline gene, perhaps due to a read error. The primer mix had 60 Vbeta and 13 Jbeta primers. As processed by the authors: Roughly 9.9 million shared chains were among the approximately 82 million unique TCR beta chains that a later analysis counted. Assay: immunoSEQ multiplex PCR; the TCRdb copy retains only in-frame clones and omits some. That table furnishes V, J and clone size, whereas the DNA furnished D and trimming. Among about 190,000 clones, over 60% were seen once, and the ten largest hold around 1%. General study findings and limits: Listed as cytomegalovirus-associated were 150 or so TCR beta chains. Productive status was seen about 90% or about 30% of the time for most TCR beta V segments in an earlier analysis. HLA alleles were associated with 15,000 to 20,000 TCR beta sequences in a later analysis at 0.05 false discovery rate.

The sequenced sample consisted of PBMCs. The receptor comes from a woman between 40 and 55 years old in good health and CMV-seronegative. The chain joins TRBV6-1 to TRBJ2-1, with 7 bases that match TRBD2. The CDR3 nucleotides read TGTGCCACCAGTACGACTAGCCCTAACAATGAGCAGTTCTTC. Protein: CATSTTSPNNEQFF.